The present T cell receptor beta chain was sequenced within a study of blood T cell repertoires in COVID-19. Study context: Spain, Italy and the United States supplied samples that represented acute and convalescent COVID-19. Sources were T cells, B-cell-depleted T cells, or PBMCs; the material itself was cDNA or gDNA.

Per the authors' pipeline: The authors estimated nucleated cell counts from reference gene primer amplification. Using immunoSEQ multiplex PCR, the repertoire was profiled, and TCRdb retains in-frame clones only, with some absent. V and J calls and clone size are those listed in that table; D and trimming were worked out from the DNA. Of about 190,000 clones in the sample, 75% to 90% were seen once. Germline V gene lookup returns CDR1 SGHRS and CDR2 YFSETQ. V lost 6 bases and J lost 7, with 16 bases in between. There are 14 residues in the CDR3. This sequence was found in a man aged 40-49 years with acute or convalescent COVID-19. The specimen was peripheral blood. The V gene is TRBV5-1, the J gene TRBJ1-4; D is possibly TRBD1 (6 bases). The chain's CDR3 is CASKWTDQSEKLFF. The CDR3 DNA sequence: TGCGCCAGCAAATGGACAGATCAGAGTGAAAAACTGTTTTTT.